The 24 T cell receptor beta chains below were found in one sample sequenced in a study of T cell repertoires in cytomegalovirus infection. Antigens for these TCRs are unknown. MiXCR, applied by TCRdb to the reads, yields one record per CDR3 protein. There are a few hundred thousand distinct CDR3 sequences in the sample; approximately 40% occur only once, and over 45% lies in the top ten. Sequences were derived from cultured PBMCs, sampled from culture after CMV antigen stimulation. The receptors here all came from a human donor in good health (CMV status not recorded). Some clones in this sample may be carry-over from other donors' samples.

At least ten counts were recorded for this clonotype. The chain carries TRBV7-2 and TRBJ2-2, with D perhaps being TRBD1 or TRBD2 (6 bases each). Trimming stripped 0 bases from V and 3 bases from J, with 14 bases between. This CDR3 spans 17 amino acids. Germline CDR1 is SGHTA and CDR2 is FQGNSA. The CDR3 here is CASSLARGTPYTGELFF. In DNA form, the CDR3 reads TGTGCCAGCAGCTTAGCTCGCGGGACACCATACACCGGGGAGCTGTTTTTT.

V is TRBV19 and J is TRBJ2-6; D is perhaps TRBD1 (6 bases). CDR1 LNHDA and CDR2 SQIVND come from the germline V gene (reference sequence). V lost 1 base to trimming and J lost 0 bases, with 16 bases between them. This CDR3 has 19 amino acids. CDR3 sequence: CASSIGGTFVSSGANVLTF. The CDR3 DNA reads TGTGCCAGTAGTATAGGTGGGACATTCGTTAGCTCTGGGGCCAACGTCCTGACTTTC.

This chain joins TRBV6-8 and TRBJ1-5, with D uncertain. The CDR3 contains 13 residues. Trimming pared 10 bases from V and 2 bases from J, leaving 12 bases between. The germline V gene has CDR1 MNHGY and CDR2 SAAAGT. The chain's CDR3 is CATGWAGNQPQHF. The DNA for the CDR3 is TGTGCCACCGGCTGGGCAGGCAATCAGCCCCAGCATTTT.

As DNA, the CDR3 is TGTGCCAGCAGCCAAGAGACTAGCTCGGCTGAGCAGTTCTTC. Translation: CASSQETSSAEQFF. J is TRBJ2-1 and V is TRBV2, with 7 bases fitting TRBD2. This CDR3 region has 14 residues. Germline lookup yields CDR1 SNHLY and CDR2 FYNNEI. Trimming cost V 6 bases and J 9 bases; bases outside gene matches: 11.

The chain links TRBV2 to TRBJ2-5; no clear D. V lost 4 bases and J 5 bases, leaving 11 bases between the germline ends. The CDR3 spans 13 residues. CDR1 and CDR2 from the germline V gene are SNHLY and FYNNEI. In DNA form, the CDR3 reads TGTGCCAGCAGTGCCAGGCTCTTGGAGACCCAGTACTTC. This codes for CASSARLLETQYF.

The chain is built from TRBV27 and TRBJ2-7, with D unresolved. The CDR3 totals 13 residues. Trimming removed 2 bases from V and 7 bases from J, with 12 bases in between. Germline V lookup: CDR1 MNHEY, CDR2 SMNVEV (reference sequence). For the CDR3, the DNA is TGTGCCAGCAGTTTAAGGCCCGACGGAGAGCAGTACTTC. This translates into CASSLRPDGEQYF.

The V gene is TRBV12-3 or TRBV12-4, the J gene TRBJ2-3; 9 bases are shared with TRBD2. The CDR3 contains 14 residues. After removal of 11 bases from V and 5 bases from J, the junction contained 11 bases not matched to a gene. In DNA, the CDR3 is TGTGCCTCCATTGGCGGGAGGGCCATAGATACGCAGTATTTT. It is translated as CASIGGRAIDTQYF.

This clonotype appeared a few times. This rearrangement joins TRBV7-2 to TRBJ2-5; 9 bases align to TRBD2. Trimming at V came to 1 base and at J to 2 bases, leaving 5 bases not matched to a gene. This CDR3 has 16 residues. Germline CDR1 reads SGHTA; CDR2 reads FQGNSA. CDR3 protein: CASSLVLAGPQETQYF. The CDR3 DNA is TGTGCCAGCAGCTTAGTGCTAGCGGGGCCACAAGAGACCCAGTACTTC. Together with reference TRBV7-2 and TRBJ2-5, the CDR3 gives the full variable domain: GAGVSQSPSNKVTEKGKDVELRCDPISGHTALYWYRQSLGQGLEFLIYFQGNSAPDKSGLPSDRFSAERTGGSVSTLTIQRTQQEDSAVYLCASSLVLAGPQETQYFGPGTRLLVL.

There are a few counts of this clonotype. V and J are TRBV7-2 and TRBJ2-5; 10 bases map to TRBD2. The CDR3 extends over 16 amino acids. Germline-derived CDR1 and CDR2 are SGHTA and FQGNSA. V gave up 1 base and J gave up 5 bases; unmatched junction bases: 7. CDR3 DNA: TGTGCCAGCAGCTTAGTGCTAGCGGGAGTCGCGGAGACCCAGTACTTC. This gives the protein CASSLVLAGVAETQYF.

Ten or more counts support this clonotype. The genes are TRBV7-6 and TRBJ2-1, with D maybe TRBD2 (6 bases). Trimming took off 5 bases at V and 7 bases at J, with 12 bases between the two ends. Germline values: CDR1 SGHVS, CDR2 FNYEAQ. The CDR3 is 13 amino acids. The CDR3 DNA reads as TGTGCCAGCAGCGGGGGAGGCGGGAATGAGCAGTTCTTC. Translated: CASSGGGGNEQFF.

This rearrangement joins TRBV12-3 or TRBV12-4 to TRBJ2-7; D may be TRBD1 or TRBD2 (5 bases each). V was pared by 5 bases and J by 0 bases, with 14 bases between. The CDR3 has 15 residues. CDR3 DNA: TGTGCCAGCAGTCTCTCCGGGGCCAGCTCCTACGAGCAGTACTTC. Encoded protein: CASSLSGASSYEQYF.

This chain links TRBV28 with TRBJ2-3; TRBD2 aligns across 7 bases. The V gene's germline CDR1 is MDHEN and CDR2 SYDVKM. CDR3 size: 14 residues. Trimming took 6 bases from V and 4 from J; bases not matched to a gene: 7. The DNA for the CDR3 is TGTGCCAGCAGCTTTATACGGGGGGCAGATACGCAGTATTTT. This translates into CASSFIRGADTQYF.

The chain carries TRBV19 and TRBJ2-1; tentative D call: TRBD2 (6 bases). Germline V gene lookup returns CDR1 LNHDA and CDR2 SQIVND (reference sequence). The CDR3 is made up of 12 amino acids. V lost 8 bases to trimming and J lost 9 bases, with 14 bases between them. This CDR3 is CASLASDSEQFF. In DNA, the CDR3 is TGTGCCAGTCTCGCTAGCGACAGTGAGCAGTTCTTC.

The CDR3 DNA is TGCGCCAGCAGCCCCACGGCAGGGGGAGCGTCGAACACTGAAGCTTTCTTT. This encodes CASSPTAGGASNTEAFF. V gene TRBV4-3 combines with J gene TRBJ1-1, with TRBD1 identical over 7 bases. CDR3 length: 17 residues. V lost 4 bases and J lost 1; bases outside the gene matches: 12. CDR1 and CDR2 (germline): LGHNA, YSLEER.

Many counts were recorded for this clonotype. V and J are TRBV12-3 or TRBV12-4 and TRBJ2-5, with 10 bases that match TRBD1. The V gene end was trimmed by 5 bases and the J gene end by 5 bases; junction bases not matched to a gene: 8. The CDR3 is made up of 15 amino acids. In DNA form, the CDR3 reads TGTGCCAGCAGTCCGGGGACAGGGGTAGGGGAGACCCAGTACTTC. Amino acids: CASSPGTGVGETQYF.

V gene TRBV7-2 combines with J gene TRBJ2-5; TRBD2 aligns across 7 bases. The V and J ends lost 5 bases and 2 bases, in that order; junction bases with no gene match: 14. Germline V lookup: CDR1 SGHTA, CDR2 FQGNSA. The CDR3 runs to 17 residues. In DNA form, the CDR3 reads TGTGCCAGCAGCACGGGGAGGAGGCGCGGGAGTCAAGAGACCCAGTACTTC. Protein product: CASSTGRRRGSQETQYF.

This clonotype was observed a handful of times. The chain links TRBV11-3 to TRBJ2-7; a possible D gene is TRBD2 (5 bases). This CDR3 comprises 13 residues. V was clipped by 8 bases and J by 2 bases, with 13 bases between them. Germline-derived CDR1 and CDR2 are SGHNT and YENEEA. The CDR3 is CASSDGDTYEQYF. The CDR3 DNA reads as TGTGCCAGCTCCGACGGGGATACCTACGAGCAGTACTTC.

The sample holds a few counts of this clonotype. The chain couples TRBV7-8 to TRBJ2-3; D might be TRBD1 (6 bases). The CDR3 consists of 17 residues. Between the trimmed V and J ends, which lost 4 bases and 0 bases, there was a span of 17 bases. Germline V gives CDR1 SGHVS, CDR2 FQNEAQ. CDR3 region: CASSSEEGGWSTDTQYF. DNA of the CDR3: TGTGCCAGCAGCTCGGAGGAAGGGGGTTGGAGCACAGATACGCAGTATTTT.

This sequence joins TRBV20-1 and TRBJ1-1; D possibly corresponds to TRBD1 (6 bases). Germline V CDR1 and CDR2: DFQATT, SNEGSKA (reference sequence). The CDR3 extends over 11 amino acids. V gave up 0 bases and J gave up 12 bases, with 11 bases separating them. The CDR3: CSARDRGRTFF. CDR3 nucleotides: TGCAGTGCTAGAGACAGGGGTCGGACTTTCTTT.

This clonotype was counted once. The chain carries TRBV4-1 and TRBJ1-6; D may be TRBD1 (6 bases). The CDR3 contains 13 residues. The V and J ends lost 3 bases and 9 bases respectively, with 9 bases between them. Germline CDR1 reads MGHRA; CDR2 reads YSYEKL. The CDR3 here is CASSQGGASPLHF. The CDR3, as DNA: TGCGCCAGCAGCCAGGGGGGGGCTTCACCCCTCCACTTT.

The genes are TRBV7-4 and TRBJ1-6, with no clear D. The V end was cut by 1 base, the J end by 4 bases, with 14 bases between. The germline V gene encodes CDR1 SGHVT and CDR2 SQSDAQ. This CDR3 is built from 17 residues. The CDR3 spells CASSLVGGSGYNSPLHF. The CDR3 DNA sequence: TGTGCCAGCAGCTTAGTAGGAGGGTCGGGGTATAATTCACCCCTCCACTTT. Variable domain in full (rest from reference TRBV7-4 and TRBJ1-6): GAGVSQSPRYKVAKRGRDVALRCDSISGHVTLYWYRQTLGQGSEVLTYSQSDAQRDKSGRPSGRFSAERPERSVSTLKIQRTEQGDSAVYLCASSLVGGSGYNSPLHFGNGTRLTVT.

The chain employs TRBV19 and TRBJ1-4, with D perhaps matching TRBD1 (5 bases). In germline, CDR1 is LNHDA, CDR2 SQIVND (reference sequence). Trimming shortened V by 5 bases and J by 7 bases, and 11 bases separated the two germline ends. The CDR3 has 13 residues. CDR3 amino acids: CASSPLGGEKLFF. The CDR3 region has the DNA TGTGCCAGTAGTCCCCTCGGGGGTGAAAAACTGTTTTTT.

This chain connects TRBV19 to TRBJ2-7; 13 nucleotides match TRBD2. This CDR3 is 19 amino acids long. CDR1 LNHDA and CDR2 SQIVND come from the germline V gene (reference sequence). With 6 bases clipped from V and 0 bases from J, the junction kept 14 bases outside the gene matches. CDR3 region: CASSPNELAGGVLSYEQYF. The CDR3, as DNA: TGTGCCAGTAGCCCAAATGAACTAGCGGGAGGGGTTCTCTCCTACGAGCAGTACTTC.

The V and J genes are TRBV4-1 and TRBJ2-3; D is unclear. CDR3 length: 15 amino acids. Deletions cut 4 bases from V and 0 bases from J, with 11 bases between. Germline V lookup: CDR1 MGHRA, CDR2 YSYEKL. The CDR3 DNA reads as TGCGCCAGCAGCCGGTTATCTACCAGCACAGATACGCAGTATTTT. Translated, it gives CASSRLSTSTDTQYF.